A single sample gave rise to the 20 T cell receptor beta chains below, sequenced in a study of control samples from healthy donors and cancer patients. Only in-frame clones appear in the TCRdb table, and some are missing; sequencing was by immunoSEQ multiplex PCR. The profile shows under 150,000 clones, about 90% of them singletons. The material sequenced was PBMCs. The receptors shown here come from a man aged 50-60 years with head and neck cancer.

The chain couples TRBV3-1 (or the pseudogene TRBV3-2) to TRBJ2-3; TRBD2 aligns across 9 bases. After removal of 1 base from V and 0 bases from J, the junction contained 5 bases not matched to a gene. CDR1 LGHDT and CDR2 YNNKEL come from the germline V gene (reference sequence). The CDR3 runs 17 residues. The CDR3 bases are TGTGCCAGCAGCCAAGCCCCTAGCGGGATTAGCACAGATACGCAGTATTTT. Protein product: CASSQAPSGISTDTQYF.

The chain couples TRBV6-5 to TRBJ2-5; the D gene is possibly TRBD1 (6 bases). The germline V gene has CDR1 MNHEY and CDR2 SVGAGI. This CDR3 contains 11 residues. V was shortened by 8 bases and J by 7 bases, with 11 bases between the two germline ends. The CDR3 loop is CASALGGTQYF. Written as DNA, the CDR3 is TGTGCCAGCGCCCTAGGGGGGACCCAGTACTTC.

This clone has only one observation. This chain connects TRBV10-3 to TRBJ1-2; 7 bases agree with TRBD1. V was pared by 4 bases and J by 4 bases, with 9 bases of the junction left unmatched. The CDR3 is 15 amino acids. Germline-derived CDR1 and CDR2 are ENHRY and SYGVKD. As DNA, the CDR3 is TGTGCCATCAGTGCCTCACAGGGGCCTGGCTATGGCTACACCTTC. The encoded protein is CAISASQGPGYGYTF.

V usage is TRBV7-8 and J usage is TRBJ2-7, with D tentatively TRBD1 (6 bases). CDR1 is SGHVS and CDR2 is FQNEAQ in the germline V gene. This CDR3 has 14 residues. The V and J ends lost 1 base and 4 bases respectively, with 11 bases between them. This CDR3 is CASSLGGRAYEQYF. The CDR3 coding sequence is TGTGCCAGCAGCTTAGGGGGGCGGGCATACGAGCAGTACTTC.

This chain connects TRBV5-6 to TRBJ2-3; D uncertain. Trimming left V 5 bases short and J 4 bases short, with 17 bases between. Germline V gene sequence: CDR1 SGHDT, CDR2 YYEEEE. The CDR3 totals 15 residues. CDR3 in amino acids: CASSLTATLADTQYF. CDR3 nucleotide sequence: TGTGCCAGCAGTCTGACGGCCACTCTAGCAGATACGCAGTATTTT.

CDR3 region: CASSKPLDAGKSNQPQHF. DNA of the CDR3: TGTGCCAGCAGCAAACCCCTCGACGCAGGGAAGAGCAATCAGCCCCAGCATTTT. V is TRBV21-1 and J is TRBJ1-5; the table gives TRBD1 as D, unverified against the DNA. TRBV21-1 is a listed pseudogene. The CDR3 is 18 residues long.

The V call is TRBV9, the J call TRBJ1-1; D gene uncertain. V was pared by 7 bases and J by 5 bases, with 9 bases between. Germline V CDR1 and CDR2: SGDLS, YYNGEE. The CDR3 has 11 amino acids. DNA for the CDR3: TGTGCCAGCGGGATGGATACTGAAGCTTTCTTT. It translates to CASGMDTEAFF.

The gene calls are TRBV28 and TRBJ2-2; no definite D call. The CDR3 is made up of 16 amino acids. Germline assignment: CDR1 MDHEN and CDR2 SYDVKM. The V end lost 5 bases, the J end lost 3 bases, and 16 bases lay between the germline ends. The chain's CDR3 is CASSTVAEPYTGELFF. DNA for the CDR3: TGTGCCAGCAGTACCGTTGCGGAACCGTACACCGGGGAGCTGTTTTTT. Full variable domain (missing parts from reference TRBV28 and TRBJ2-2): DVKVTQSSRYLVKRTGEKVFLECVQDMDHENMFWYRQDPGLGLRLIYFSYDVKMKEKGDIPEGYSVSREKKERFSLILESASTNQTSMYLCASSTVAEPYTGELFFGEGSRLTVL.

This clone showed up just once. The rearrangement uses TRBV6-6 and TRBJ1-1, with no clear D. V gave up 5 bases and J gave up 2 bases, with 12 bases separating them. The CDR3 extends over 14 amino acids. Per the germline V gene, CDR1 is MNHNY and CDR2 is SVGAGI (reference sequence). In nucleotides, the CDR3 is TGTGCCAGCAGTCTAAGGACGGCTAACACTGAAGCTTTCTTT. Its translation: CASSLRTANTEAFF.

This clone was observed a single time. The J gene is TRBJ2-1, the V gene TRBV10-3; D not resolved. Germline V lookup: CDR1 ENHRY, CDR2 SYGVKD. CDR3 length equals 12 residues. V was trimmed by 4 bases and J by 5 bases, leaving 6 bases between them. The CDR3 here is CAISGSNNEQFF. DNA for the CDR3: TGTGCCATCAGTGGTTCGAACAATGAGCAGTTCTTC.

The chain links TRBV5-4 to TRBJ2-7, with TRBD1 matching 9 bases. The CDR3 has 16 residues. With V trimmed by 4 bases and J by 2 bases, 10 bases remained unmatched. The V gene's germline CDR1 is SGHNT and CDR2 YYREEE (reference sequence). This CDR3 is CASSASGTGLTYEQYF. CDR3 DNA sequence: TGTGCCAGCAGCGCATCCGGGACAGGGCTGACCTACGAGCAGTACTTC.

The chain joins TRBV5-1 to TRBJ2-1; 10 positions agree with TRBD2. Germline V gene lookup returns CDR1 SGHRS and CDR2 YFSETQ. The CDR3 totals 16 residues. J was trimmed by 7 bases and V by 0 bases; bases with no gene match: 7. CDR3 sequence: CASSLGPSGSGNEQFF. Here the CDR3 DNA reads TGCGCCAGCAGCTTGGGCCCTAGCGGGAGTGGGAATGAGCAGTTCTTC.

This chain links TRBV5-1 with TRBJ2-1, with 13 bases identical to TRBD2. CDR3 length: 13 residues. The germline gives CDR1 SGHRS, CDR2 YFSETQ. Trimming removed 8 bases from V and 7 bases from J; junction bases left unmatched: 3. In DNA form, the CDR3 reads TGCGCCAGTCGGACTAGCGGGGGTAATGAGCAGTTCTTC. Its protein product is CASRTSGGNEQFF. Full variable domain (rest looked up from reference TRBV5-1 and TRBJ2-1): KAGVTQTPRYLIKTRGQQVTLSCSPISGHRSVSWYQQTPGQGLQFLFEYFSETQRNKGNFPGRFSGRQFSNSRSEMNVSTLELGDSALYLCASRTSGGNEQFFGPGTRLTVL.

The J gene is TRBJ2-7, the V gene TRBV27, with TRBD2 identical over 9 bases. The V gene's germline CDR1 is MNHEY and CDR2 SMNVEV (reference sequence). The junction had 4 bases not matched to a gene; V was cut back by 4 bases and J by 0 bases. The CDR3 loop spans 15 amino acids. The CDR3 sequence: CASSSSGDLSYEQYF. The CDR3 nucleotides read TGTGCCAGCAGTTCTAGCGGGGATCTCTCCTACGAGCAGTACTTC.

The chain is built from TRBV28 and TRBJ1-1; a possible D gene is TRBD1 (6 bases). CDR1 is MDHEN and CDR2 is SYDVKM in the germline V gene. CDR3 length: 14 residues. Trimming left V 5 bases short and J 5 bases short, with 15 bases between. The CDR3 sequence: CASSLGATWTEAFF. In DNA, the CDR3 is TGTGCCAGCAGTCTGGGGGCTACCTGGACTGAAGCTTTCTTT.

This clone has a handful of counts. This chain uses TRBV11-3 with TRBJ1-1; D unclear. This CDR3 has 12 residues. From germline, CDR1 is SGHNT and CDR2 YENEEA. The germline V and J ends were trimmed by 5 bases and 11 bases, with 15 bases remaining between them. The CDR3 protein is CASSLEGGNAFF. Written as DNA, the CDR3 is TGTGCCAGCAGCCTCGAGGGTGGAAATGCTTTCTTT.

The chain carries TRBV9 and TRBJ2-2, with 8 bases fitting TRBD1. This CDR3 spans 15 amino acids. CDR1 and CDR2 (germline): SGDLS, YYNGEE. V lost 6 bases to trimming and J lost 5 bases; unmatched junction nucleotides: 9. This CDR3 reads CASNTARGQTGELFF. The CDR3 DNA reads as TGTGCCAGCAACACAGCCAGGGGGCAAACCGGGGAGCTGTTTTTT.

The rearrangement links TRBV6-5 to TRBJ1-1, with D unresolved. The CDR3 runs 13 residues. Germline CDR1 MNHEY, CDR2 SVGAGI. The V end lost 2 bases, the J end lost 1 base, and 5 bases lay between the germline ends. CDR3 sequence: CASSYAGNTEAFF. The CDR3 DNA follows: TGTGCCAGCAGTTACGCTGGGAACACTGAAGCTTTCTTT.

The chain is built from TRBV5-1 and TRBJ2-3; TRBD2 agrees at 14 bases. CDR3 length: 17 amino acids. Unmatched junction bases numbered 6, after V lost 2 bases and J lost 4 bases. Germline CDR1 is SGHRS and CDR2 is YFSETQ. CDR3 amino acids: CASSLEPTSGGADTQYF. The CDR3 DNA reads TGCGCCAGCAGCTTAGAACCGACTAGCGGGGGGGCAGATACGCAGTATTTT.

The chain recombines TRBV3-1 (or the pseudogene TRBV3-2) with TRBJ2-7; possible D gene TRBD1, 6 bases. Germline-derived CDR1 and CDR2 are LGHDT and YNNKEL (reference sequence). V shed 1 base and J shed 1 base, with 20 bases lying between them. The CDR3 sequence is 18 residues long. CDR3 amino acids: CASSQGAPTGPVSYEQYF. The DNA for the CDR3 is TGTGCCAGCAGCCAAGGGGCGCCTACAGGGCCAGTTTCCTACGAGCAGTACTTC.